This entry lists 32 T cell receptor beta chains sequenced from one sample in a study of shared clonotypes between healthy human individuals. Clones were sequenced by immunoSEQ multiplex PCR, and TCRdb holds only the in-frame ones, with some missing. Of a few million clones listed, 90% to 95% were seen once; the top ten hold 0.39%. Sequencing was carried out using naive CD4+ T cells from PBMCs. Subset indicated: CD45RA+ positively selected. The source of these receptors is a man aged 18 to 30 in good health. Some clones in this sample may be carry-over from other donors' samples.

The V call is TRBV7-9, the J call TRBJ2-1, with 13 positions matching TRBD2. The germline V gene has CDR1 SEHNR and CDR2 FQNEAQ (reference sequence). Unmatched junction bases numbered 9, after V lost 2 bases and J lost 8 bases. This CDR3 has 17 amino acids. DNA of the CDR3: TGTGCCAGCAGCTTAAACCGGCGGACTAGCGGGAGCGATGAGCAGTTCTTC. Its translation is CASSLNRRTSGSDEQFF.

This clone was detected only a few times. This rearrangement joins TRBV20-1 to TRBJ1-1; D is possibly TRBD1 (6 bases). Per the germline V gene, CDR1 is DFQATT and CDR2 is SNEGSKA (reference sequence). Trimming removed 3 bases from V and 11 bases from J, with 13 bases in between. The CDR3 contains 11 residues. DNA for the CDR3: TGCAGTGCTAGTCGGCAGGGGTCCGCTTTCTTT. Protein product: CSASRQGSAFF.

The rearrangement joins TRBV5-1 to TRBJ2-1; D is possibly TRBD2 (6 bases). The V end was cut by 4 bases, the J end by 3 bases, with 14 bases between. The CDR3 has 15 amino acids. CDR1 is SGHRS and CDR2 is YFSETQ in the germline V gene. As DNA, the CDR3 is TGCGCCAGCAGCCCCGGGAGTTTTGTCTACAATGAGCAGTTCTTC. It specifies CASSPGSFVYNEQFF.

This clone appeared a single time. As DNA, the CDR3 is TGTGCCAGCAGCCTACACTTCACAGATACGCAGTATTTT. This codes for CASSLHFTDTQYF. The rearrangement joins TRBV9 to TRBJ2-3; no clear D gene. V was pared by 4 bases and J by 2 bases, with 8 bases between. The germline V gene has CDR1 SGDLS and CDR2 YYNGEE. This CDR3 contains 13 residues.

The chain employs TRBV4-3 and TRBJ2-5; D is unclear. CDR3 size: 14 residues. V was shortened by 1 base and J by 5 bases, with 11 bases between the two germline ends. CDR1 is LGHNA, CDR2 YSLEER, per germline. The CDR3, as DNA: TGCGCCAGCAGCCAAGCCGGGTCTAGGGAGACCCAGTACTTC. This gives the protein CASSQAGSRETQYF.

The V and J genes are TRBV28 and TRBJ2-7; 9 nucleotides agree with TRBD1. Trimming took 6 bases from V and 2 from J; bases not matched to a gene: 5. The CDR3 is 14 residues long. Per the germline V gene, CDR1 is MDHEN and CDR2 is SYDVKM. CDR3 in amino acids: CASRSGTGTYEQYF. The CDR3 nucleotides are TGTGCCAGCAGAAGCGGGACAGGGACCTACGAGCAGTACTTC.

The chain joins TRBV6-5 to TRBJ2-1; possibly TRBD1 for D (5 bases). The CDR3 spans 15 residues. CDR1 MNHEY and CDR2 SVGAGI come from the germline V gene. Between the trimmed V and J ends, which lost 2 bases and 12 bases, there was a span of 20 bases. The CDR3 DNA reads TGTGCCAGCAGTTACAATGTGCAGGGCCCCAACGGGCAGTTCTTC. This codes for CASSYNVQGPNGQFF.

As to this clone: The same CDR3 can be traced to other DNA sequences in this sample. The genes are TRBV7-3 and TRBJ2-2; D gene unclear. Trimming removed 3 bases at V and 4 bases at J, with 6 bases between. Per germline, CDR1 SGHTA and CDR2 FQGTGA. The CDR3 runs to 13 residues. CDR3: CASSFFGTGELFF. The CDR3 DNA follows: TGTGCCAGCAGCTTTTTTGGCACCGGGGAGCTGTTTTTT. Together with reference TRBV7-3 and TRBJ2-2, the CDR3 gives the full variable domain: GAGVSQTPSNKVTEKGKYVELRCDPISGHTALYWYRQSLGQGPEFLIYFQGTGAADDSGLPNDRFFAVRPEGSVSTLKIQRTERGDSAVYLCASSFFGTGELFFGEGSRLTVL.

CDR3 loop: CASSLRVGYGYTF. The CDR3 coding sequence is TGTGCCAGCAGTTTACGGGTCGGCTATGGCTACACCTTC. V and J are TRBV28 and TRBJ1-2; D call uncertain. The CDR3 length is 13 residues. In germline, CDR1 is MDHEN, CDR2 SYDVKM. V lost 2 bases to trimming and J lost 4 bases, with 8 bases between them.

This clone was recorded only once. The CDR3 DNA sequence: TGTGCCAGCAGTTACTCAGGGACCGGGGAGACCCAGTACTTC. Its protein product is CASSYSGTGETQYF. The chain is built from TRBV6-6 and TRBJ2-5; D is perhaps TRBD1 or TRBD2 (5 bases each). The V gene's germline CDR1 is MNHNY and CDR2 SVGAGI (reference sequence). Between the trimmed V and J ends, which lost 0 bases and 5 bases, there was a span of 10 bases. The CDR3 spans 14 residues.

The sample holds one count of this clone. This chain connects TRBV6-5 to TRBJ1-1; D unresolved. Between the trimmed V and J ends, which lost 8 bases and 7 bases, there was a span of 20 bases. This CDR3 has 14 residues. Germline-derived CDR1 and CDR2 are MNHEY and SVGAGI. Here the CDR3 DNA reads TGTGCCAGCCTACCCGGCGCTTTCCAAAGTGAAGCTTTCTTT. This translates into CASLPGAFQSEAFF.

This clone was counted once. The V gene is TRBV6-4, the J gene TRBJ2-1, with a tentative D call TRBD2 (5 bases). The germline V gene has CDR1 MRHNA and CDR2 SNTAGT. CDR3 size: 15 residues. Deletions cut 3 bases from V and 2 bases from J, with 11 bases between. CDR3 DNA sequence: TGTGCCAGCAGTGAATCGGGGATCGCCTACAATGAGCAGTTCTTC. It translates to CASSESGIAYNEQFF.

This clone was seen a single time. J is TRBJ2-1 and V is TRBV5-4; D is ambiguous. Trimming cost V 0 bases and J 1 base, with 11 bases left between them. The CDR3 has 16 amino acids. Germline CDR1 and CDR2: SGHNT and YYREEE (reference sequence). The CDR3 DNA is TGTGCCAGCAGCTTGGGGTTGTCACAGTCCTACAATGAGCAGTTCTTC. It encodes CASSLGLSQSYNEQFF.

The genes are TRBV5-8 and TRBJ1-3; 8 bases map to TRBD1. This CDR3 is 17 amino acids long. Trimming removed 1 base from V and 0 bases from J; junction bases left unmatched: 6. From germline, CDR1 is SGHTS and CDR2 YDEGEE. CDR3 DNA sequence: TGTGCCAGCAGCTTGATCCGGGACAGGTCCTCTGGAAACACCATATATTTT. This codes for CASSLIRDRSSGNTIYF.

This rearrangement joins TRBV25-1 to TRBJ1-2, with 12 positions matching TRBD1. V was clipped by 3 bases and J by 7 bases; unmatched bases: 12. CDR3 size: 17 residues. From germline, CDR1 is MGHDK and CDR2 SYGVNS. Here the CDR3 reads CASSDRDRGRYAVGYTF. The CDR3, as DNA: TGTGCCAGCAGTGACCGGGACAGGGGGCGTTATGCGGTTGGCTACACCTTC.

The gene calls are TRBV6-6 and TRBJ1-2, with D perhaps matching TRBD1 (6 bases). Germline lookup yields CDR1 MNHNY and CDR2 SVGAGI (reference sequence). CDR3 length: 16 amino acids. Trimming cost V 7 bases and J 8 bases, with 26 bases left between them. CDR3 bases: TGTGCCAGCAACACGGGACACTTGAGACGCGGTGAAGGCTACACCTTC. The encoded protein is CASNTGHLRRGEGYTF.

The J gene is TRBJ2-7, the V gene TRBV28, with D maybe TRBD2 (5 bases). This CDR3 has 16 residues. The germline gives CDR1 MDHEN, CDR2 SYDVKM. V was cut by 5 bases and J by 0 bases, with 17 bases left in between. DNA of the CDR3: TGTGCCAGCAGTCGCGTCGACTGGAGGATCTCCTACGAGCAGTACTTC. The encoded protein is CASSRVDWRISYEQYF.

The J gene is TRBJ2-1, the V gene TRBV9; 8 nucleotides match TRBD2. The CDR3 loop spans 15 amino acids. Germline loops: CDR1 SGDLS, CDR2 YYNGEE. Germline trimming cut 0 bases from V and 6 bases from J; bases unmatched to any gene: 5. CDR3 loop: CASSVAGRAANEQFF. The CDR3 bases are TGTGCCAGCAGCGTAGCCGGGAGGGCCGCCAATGAGCAGTTCTTC.

The V gene is TRBV7-3, the J gene TRBJ1-1, with D possibly TRBD1 on 6 matching bases. CDR3 size: 17 residues. Germline CDR1 SGHTA, CDR2 FQGTGA. Trimming stripped 4 bases from V and 0 bases from J, with 18 bases between. The CDR3 DNA is TGTGCCAGCAGCTCCCAATCCCCCGGGACAATGAACACTGAAGCTTTCTTT. Translated: CASSSQSPGTMNTEAFF.

The chain is built from TRBV7-3 and TRBJ2-5; D not resolved. Trimming stripped 5 bases from V and 4 bases from J, with 11 bases between. The CDR3 is 13 amino acids. The germline V gene has CDR1 SGHTA and CDR2 FQGTGA. The CDR3 loop is CASSIDGGETQYF. The CDR3 region has the DNA TGTGCCAGCAGCATTGACGGTGGAGAGACCCAGTACTTC.

J is TRBJ2-1 and V is TRBV30; D is uncertain. Looked up from germline, CDR1 is GTSNPN and CDR2 is SVGIG (reference sequence). This CDR3 has 14 amino acids. V lost 0 bases and J 4 bases, leaving 10 bases between the germline ends. The CDR3 here is CAWSVRLAYNEQFF. CDR3 DNA: TGTGCCTGGAGTGTACGACTCGCTTACAATGAGCAGTTCTTC.

This chain uses TRBV6-4 with TRBJ2-5; 9 bases map to TRBD2. Germline V gene data show CDR1 as MRHNA and CDR2 as SNTAGT. V lost 5 bases to trimming and J lost 3 bases; unmatched junction nucleotides: 7. There are 15 residues in the CDR3. The CDR3 sequence is CASSREGTSKETQYF. The CDR3 coding sequence is TGTGCCAGCAGTCGTGAAGGGACTAGCAAAGAGACCCAGTACTTC.

CDR3 residues: CASSLVGLVSPDEQFF. Written as DNA, the CDR3 is TGTGCCAGCAGCTTAGTGGGGTTGGTTAGTCCCGATGAGCAGTTCTTC. The chain joins TRBV7-9 to TRBJ2-1; D remains unclear. Between the trimmed V and J ends, which lost 1 base and 8 bases, there was a span of 18 bases. The CDR3 is 16 amino acids. Germline V CDR1 and CDR2: SEHNR, FQNEAQ (reference sequence).

This clone was found once. This chain joins TRBV5-1 and TRBJ2-2; 8 bases fit TRBD2. V shed 6 bases and J 5 bases; nucleotides not matched to a gene: 9. The CDR3 totals 15 residues. CDR1 and CDR2 (germline): SGHRS, YFSETQ. DNA of the CDR3: TGCGCCAGCAAAACGGGAGGGCCGCTAACCGGGGAGCTGTTTTTT. Residues: CASKTGGPLTGELFF.

The rearrangement joins TRBV28 to TRBJ1-2, with D tentatively TRBD1 (5 bases). Trimming took off 6 bases at V and 6 bases at J, with 11 bases between the two ends. This CDR3 is built from 12 residues. Germline V lookup: CDR1 MDHEN, CDR2 SYDVKM. DNA for the CDR3: TGTGCCAGCAGGATCCGGGGCCATGGCTACACCTTC. Translating it yields CASRIRGHGYTF.

This chain connects TRBV10-3 to TRBJ1-2, with 7 nucleotides matching TRBD1. Looked up from germline, CDR1 is ENHRY and CDR2 is SYGVKD. The CDR3 runs to 12 residues. Germline trimming cut 3 bases from V and 8 bases from J; bases unmatched to any gene: 3. The CDR3 loop reads CAISETGEGYTF. The CDR3, as DNA: TGTGCCATCAGTGAAACAGGGGAAGGCTACACCTTC.

This chain connects TRBV28 to TRBJ2-5, with D perhaps matching TRBD1 or TRBD2 (5 bases each). The length of the CDR3 is 13 residues. Between the trimmed V and J ends, which lost 10 bases and 5 bases, there was a span of 17 bases. Germline CDR1 and CDR2: MDHEN and SYDVKM. The CDR3 is CATLGTRPETQYF. The DNA for the CDR3 is TGTGCCACCCTAGGGACGCGACCGGAGACCCAGTACTTC.

The CDR3 bases are TGTGCCAGCAGGGCCCGACAGGTACCCGTTGAAAAACTGTTTTTT. It encodes CASRARQVPVEKLFF. The V call is TRBV2, the J call TRBJ1-4; tentative D call: TRBD1 (6 bases). Deletions cut 6 bases from V and 7 bases from J, with 18 bases between. The CDR3 is 15 residues long. CDR1 is SNHLY and CDR2 is FYNNEI in the germline V gene.

J is TRBJ1-2 and V is TRBV7-2; tentative D call: TRBD1 (5 bases). CDR3 length equals 16 residues. The V end lost 5 bases, the J end lost 4 bases, and 20 bases lay between the germline ends. Per the germline V gene, CDR1 is SGHTA and CDR2 is FQGNSA. CDR3: CASSPNPPGTIYGYTF. CDR3 DNA sequence: TGTGCCAGCAGCCCAAACCCCCCAGGGACTATCTATGGCTACACCTTC.

The genes are TRBV6-4 and TRBJ2-3; 7 nucleotides agree with TRBD1. CDR1 is MRHNA and CDR2 is SNTAGT in the germline V gene. J gave up 2 bases and V 3 bases, and 5 bases lay outside the gene matches. There are 15 residues in the CDR3. CDR3 nucleotides: TGTGCCAGCAGTGAAATGGGACAGACCACAGATACGCAGTATTTT. Amino acids: CASSEMGQTTDTQYF.

This CDR3 is CASSLGTALDTEAFF. Here the CDR3 DNA reads TGTGCCAGCAGCCTGGGGACGGCCCTGGACACTGAAGCTTTCTTT. The chain carries TRBV4-2 and TRBJ1-1; D may be TRBD1 (5 bases). V was shortened by 4 bases and J by 3 bases, with 15 bases between the two germline ends. The V gene's germline CDR1 is LGHNA and CDR2 YNFKEQ. This CDR3 spans 15 amino acids.

For this clone: The sample contains more than one DNA sequence encoding this CDR3. DNA of the CDR3: TGTGCCAGCAGTCGACCCTCTGGGGCCAACGTCCTGACTTTC. Translating it yields CASSRPSGANVLTF. V usage is TRBV7-9 and J usage is TRBJ2-6, with D unclear. Between the trimmed V and J ends, which lost 6 bases and 0 bases, there was a span of 6 bases. Looked up from germline, CDR1 is SEHNR and CDR2 is FQNEAQ (reference sequence). CDR3 length: 14 amino acids.